This T cell receptor beta chain was captured by sequencing in a study of blood T cell repertoires in COVID-19. Trimming left V 8 bases short and J 1 base short, with 8 bases between. The CDR3 has 12 amino acids. Germline V lookup: CDR1 SNHLY, CDR2 FYNNEI. Profiling relied on immunoSEQ multiplex PCR, and the TCRdb table lists in-frame clones only, not all of them. The table lists 140,000 to 150,000 clones, approximately 80% of them singletons. The sample taken for sequencing was peripheral blood. This chain joins TRBV2 and TRBJ1-1, with a weak D call TRBD1 (6 bases). This receptor was obtained from a man aged 55 to 70 with active or convalescent COVID-19. CDR3 in amino acids: CASLGQNTEAFF. CDR3 coding DNA: TGTGCCAGCTTGGGACAGAACACTGAAGCTTTCTTT.